These T cell receptor beta chains were read from a single sample in a study of OX40 agonist ivuxolimab in advanced cancers. Repertoires were generated with immunoSEQ multiplex PCR, while TCRdb's copy carries only in-frame clones and drops some. This table holds about 46,000 clones, more than 70% found once. The sample here was CD4+ or CD8+ T cells sorted from blood, taken in a trial of the OX40 agonist ivuxolimab. The receptor set was obtained from an adult with an advanced solid tumor such as melanoma, head and neck, liver or kidney cancer. CDR3s include the opening cysteine and the closing phenylalanine or tryptophan. Each record gives: clone size, J gene, D gene, V gene, CDR3 DNA, CDR3 protein. The D gene is left open where the match is weak. Only some rows state a clone size, as once, few, many or a class for expanded clones.

size: NA
J: TRBJ2-1
D: NA
V: TRBV5-3
DNA: TGTGCCAGAAGCTTGAGTGGGCGGGACTCCTACAATGAGCAGTTCTTC
CDR3: CARSLSGRDSYNEQFF

size: NA
J: TRBJ2-7
D: TRBD2
V: TRBV4-1
DNA: TGCGCCAGCAGCCACCCGTGGGGGGGTGGCTACGAGCAGTACTTC
CDR3: CASSHPWGGGYEQYF

size: NA
J: TRBJ2-5
D: TRBD1
V: TRBV4-2
DNA: TGTGCCAGCAGCCAAAACCGGGACAGGGGCGAGACCCAGTACTTC
CDR3: CASSQNRDRGETQYF

size: NA
J: TRBJ2-7
D: NA
V: TRBV28
DNA: TGTGCCAGCAGTTTAAGGGGGGAATTTAACGAGCAGTACTTC
CDR3: CASSLRGEFNEQYF

size: NA
J: TRBJ2-5
D: NA
V: TRBV29-1
DNA: TGCAGCGTTCGAGGGAGTGAGACCCAGTACTTC
CDR3: CSVRGSETQYF

size: NA
J: TRBJ2-7
D: TRBD2
V: TRBV5-1
DNA: TGCGCCAGCGGTGTAGCGGGAGAGGGGTACGAGCAGTACTTC
CDR3: CASGVAGEGYEQYF

size: once
J: TRBJ1-5
D: NA
V: TRBV19
DNA: TGTGCCACCGCCTTCTACTCTAAACAGGGCAATCAGCCCCAGCATTTT
CDR3: CATAFYSKQGNQPQHF

size: NA
J: TRBJ2-1
D: NA
V: TRBV5-1
DNA: TGCGCCAGCAGCCCCCGGGATCTACGCTACAATGAGCAGTTCTTC
CDR3: CASSPRDLRYNEQFF

size: NA
J: TRBJ2-3
D: TRBD2
V: TRBV9
DNA: TGTGCCAGCAGCTTTGGACTAGCGGGAGGTCCAGATACGCAGTATTTT
CDR3: CASSFGLAGGPDTQYF

size: NA
J: TRBJ2-5
D: TRBD2
V: TRBV9
DNA: TGTGCCAGCAGCGTAAGCGGGAAAGAGACCCAGTACTTC
CDR3: CASSVSGKETQYF

size: NA
J: TRBJ2-2
D: TRBD2
V: TRBV9
DNA: TGTGCCAGCAGCCTCGGACTAGCGGGAGCAACCGGGGAGCTGTTTTTT
CDR3: CASSLGLAGATGELFF

size: few
J: TRBJ1-5
D: TRBD1
V: TRBV19
DNA: TGTGCCAGTAGCATGGACAGGGCACAGCCCCAGCATTTT
CDR3: CASSMDRAQPQHF

size: NA
J: TRBJ2-5
D: TRBD1
V: TRBV5-1
DNA: TGCGCCAGCAGCGACAGGGGGGAGACCCAGTACTTC
CDR3: CASSDRGETQYF

size: once
J: TRBJ2-2
D: NA
V: TRBV6-5
DNA: TGTGCCAGCAAAAACCAGGCGAACACCGGGGAGCTGTTTTTT
CDR3: CASKNQANTGELFF

size: NA
J: TRBJ2-5
D: NA
V: TRBV7-3
DNA: TGTGCCAGCAGCTTACGGGGTTCAGAGACCCAGTACTTC
CDR3: CASSLRGSETQYF

size: NA
J: TRBJ1-5
D: TRBD1
V: TRBV6-1
DNA: TGTGCCAGCGCGACAGGGGTTGGTCAGCCCCAGCATTTT
CDR3: CASATGVGQPQHF

size: NA
J: TRBJ2-1
D: TRBD1
V: TRBV5-1
DNA: TGCGCCAGCAGCTTGAACCGGGACAGGGTCAATGAGCAGTTCTTC
CDR3: CASSLNRDRVNEQFF

size: NA
J: TRBJ2-5
D: NA
V: TRBV9
DNA: TGTGCCAGCAGCGCGGGGGTTCAGGCGGAGACCCAGTACTTC
CDR3: CASSAGVQAETQYF

size: NA
J: TRBJ1-1
D: NA
V: TRBV19
DNA: TGTGCCAGTAGTAGGGACTTCAACACTGAAGCTTTCTTT
CDR3: CASSRDFNTEAFF

size: NA
J: TRBJ2-2
D: TRBD2
V: TRBV5-1
DNA: TGCGCCAGCAGCTTGGCTGGCGGGAGGACCGGGGAGCTGTTTTTT
CDR3: CASSLAGGRTGELFF

size: few
J: TRBJ2-1
D: TRBD2
V: TRBV30
DNA: TGTGCCTGGAGTCCTGGGACTAGTTCCCACAATGAGCAGTTCTTC
CDR3: CAWSPGTSSHNEQFF

size: NA
J: TRBJ2-3
D: NA
V: TRBV6-5
DNA: TGTGCCAGCAGGATTTTAGTGTCTAGCACAGATACGCAGTATTTT
CDR3: CASRILVSSTDTQYF

size: once
J: TRBJ2-7
D: TRBD2
V: TRBV7-2
DNA: TGTGCCAGCAGCTTATCCAGCGGGAGAGGCTACGAGCAGTACTTC
CDR3: CASSLSSGRGYEQYF

size: NA
J: TRBJ2-7
D: NA
V: TRBV11-2
DNA: TGTGCCAGCAGCTTCGTTCCTTACGAGCAGTACTTC
CDR3: CASSFVPYEQYF

size: NA
J: TRBJ2-5
D: TRBD1
V: TRBV7-9
DNA: TGTGCCAGCAGCTTAGGGACAGGAGCCTCCGAGACCCAGTACTTC
CDR3: CASSLGTGASETQYF

size: NA
J: TRBJ2-5
D: TRBD1
V: TRBV28
DNA: TGTGCCAGCGAGTCGGAGGCAGGGGGCGAGACCCAGTACTTC
CDR3: CASESEAGGETQYF

size: NA
J: TRBJ2-5
D: NA
V: TRBV19
DNA: TGTGCCAGTAGTAGGCAGGGAGGAGAGACCCAGTACTTC
CDR3: CASSRQGGETQYF

size: NA
J: TRBJ2-3
D: NA
V: TRBV11-2
DNA: TGTGCCAGCAGCCAAATGGGTAGCCATAGCACAGATACGCAGTATTTT
CDR3: CASSQMGSHSTDTQYF

size: NA
J: TRBJ2-5
D: NA
V: TRBV7-9
DNA: TGTGCCAGCAGTTTTAAGGGGGTCCAAGAGACCCAGTACTTC
CDR3: CASSFKGVQETQYF

size: few
J: TRBJ1-2
D: NA
V: TRBV19
DNA: TGTGCCACCCGGGACACTGCTAACTATGGCTACACCTTC
CDR3: CATRDTANYGYTF

size: NA
J: TRBJ2-2
D: NA
V: TRBV10-3
DNA: TGTGCCACCCGTCCAGCGACGAACACCGGGGAGCTGTTTTTT
CDR3: CATRPATNTGELFF